These 29 T cell receptor beta chains were all obtained from the same sample, sequenced in a study of T-cell reconstitution after alpha-beta-depleted transplantation in children. Unique molecular identifiers were incorporated when the TCRbeta library was constructed. Via MiXCR, TCRdb re-called the PCR reads, giving one row per CDR3 protein. The sample consists of 200,000 to 250,000 distinct CDR3 sequences, roughly a tenth of them appearing once. This specimen consisted of PBMCs, obtained before TCRalphabeta/CD19-depleted stem cell transplant. The receptors come from a child under two years old with acute myeloid leukemia, due to receive a stem cell transplant.

The V gene is TRBV12-3 or TRBV12-4, the J gene TRBJ2-5; D gene unclear. Between the trimmed V and J ends, which lost 3 bases and 1 base, there was a span of 12 bases. The CDR3 totals 15 residues. Written as DNA, the CDR3 is TGTGCCAGCAGTTTGCCAGGTATCGGCCAAGAGACCCAGTACTTC. Translating gives CASSLPGIGQETQYF.

V gene TRBV2 combines with J gene TRBJ1-5, with D hard to call. Germline CDR1 is SNHLY and CDR2 is FYNNEI. The CDR3 runs to 13 residues. V lost 6 bases to trimming and J lost 3 bases, with 9 bases between them. This CDR3 reads CASRYYTNQPQHF. DNA of the CDR3: TGTGCCAGCAGATATTATACCAATCAGCCCCAGCATTTT.

This clonotype was found many times. The CDR3 loop reads CSARGPALYTEAFF. Written as DNA, the CDR3 is TGCAGTGCTAGAGGTCCAGCCCTCTACACTGAAGCTTTCTTT. The chain is built from TRBV20-1 and TRBJ1-1; no clear D gene. This CDR3 contains 14 residues. With 1 base removed from V and 3 bases from J, the gap between germline ends came to 12 bases. Germline values: CDR1 DFQATT, CDR2 SNEGSKA (reference sequence).

The chain couples TRBV25-1 to TRBJ2-5; unclear D gene. The CDR3 is 13 residues long. V was shortened by 2 bases and J by 4 bases, with 8 bases between the two germline ends. Germline CDR1 MGHDK, CDR2 SYGVNS. The CDR3 spells CASSERNGETQYF. CDR3 nucleotide sequence: TGTGCCAGCAGTGAAAGAAACGGAGAGACCCAGTACTTC.

This clonotype was seen more than once but under ten times. This sequence may be a read error, since a much larger clone differs from it by one base. V gene TRBV2 combines with J gene TRBJ2-5; unclear D gene. This CDR3 is built from 18 residues. Germline assignment: CDR1 SNHLY and CDR2 FYNNEI. This CDR3 reads CAISFGSTPAPFQETQYF. Here the CDR3 DNA reads TGTGCCATCAGTTTTGGGTCGACTCCTGCCCCTTTTCAAGAGACCCAGTACTTC.

This clonotype showed up many times. The chain carries TRBV12-3 or TRBV12-4 and TRBJ2-5; D unclear. The CDR3 runs 16 residues. The ends were cut back, 4 bases at V and 2 bases at J, with 17 bases in the middle. CDR3 protein: CASSSPKVVWQETQYF. The CDR3 coding sequence is TGTGCCAGCAGTTCGCCCAAAGTGGTGTGGCAAGAGACCCAGTACTTC.

The sample holds many counts of this clonotype. The chain joins TRBV5-1 to TRBJ2-1; D is possibly TRBD2 (7 bases). The germline V and J ends were trimmed by 4 bases and 7 bases, with 15 bases remaining between them. The germline gives CDR1 SGHRS, CDR2 YFSETQ. The CDR3 has 14 amino acids. The CDR3 nucleotides are TGCGCCAGCAGCCGACCTGAGGGGGGGAATGAGCAGTTCTTC. Translation gives CASSRPEGGNEQFF. Full variable domain (missing parts from reference TRBV5-1 and TRBJ2-1): KAGVTQTPRYLIKTRGQQVTLSCSPISGHRSVSWYQQTPGQGLQFLFEYFSETQRNKGNFPGRFSGRQFSNSRSEMNVSTLELGDSALYLCASSRPEGGNEQFFGPGTRLTVL.

Ten or more counts support this clonotype. This chain joins TRBV19 and TRBJ1-5, with D perhaps TRBD1 (6 bases). The CDR3 contains 17 residues. Trimming cost V 7 bases and J 2 bases, with 21 bases left between them. Per the germline V gene, CDR1 is LNHDA and CDR2 is SQIVND (reference sequence). CDR3 protein: CASKSLGATGGNQPQHF. CDR3 sequence (DNA): TGTGCCAGTAAAAGCTTGGGGGCCACTGGGGGCAATCAGCCCCAGCATTTT.

This clonotype came up many times. CDR3 protein: CASSSRLAGAYNEQFF. The CDR3, as DNA: TGTGCCAGCAGCTCCCGACTAGCGGGGGCTTACAATGAGCAGTTCTTC. This chain uses TRBV7-9 with TRBJ2-1, with TRBD2 matching over 12 bases. The CDR3 totals 16 residues. CDR1 is SEHNR, CDR2 FQNEAQ, per germline (reference sequence). The V and J ends lost 4 bases and 4 bases, in that order; junction bases with no gene match: 5.

In regard to this clonotype: A clone one base away is much larger, so this may be a read error. Since the CDR3 does not end with the conserved phenylalanine or tryptophan, this likely comes from a read error. The V and J genes are TRBV5-1 and TRBJ2-1, with TRBD2 matching over 12 bases. Looked up from germline, CDR1 is SGHRS and CDR2 is YFSETQ. There are 17 residues in the CDR3. V was clipped by 4 bases and J by 3 bases; unmatched bases: 8. The CDR3, as DNA: TGCGCCAGCAGCCTGACTAGCGGGAGTACTATCTACAATGAGCAGTTCCTC. It codes for CASSLTSGSTIYNEQFL.

In its sample, this clonotype was seen many times. This chain uses TRBV7-2 with TRBJ1-4; D may be TRBD1 (5 bases). Germline CDR1 and CDR2: SGHTA and FQGNSA. V lost 6 bases and J 4 bases, leaving 15 bases between the germline ends. The CDR3 length is 15 residues. The CDR3 loop is CASRRFGRDNEKLFF. DNA for the CDR3: TGTGCCAGCAGGCGCTTCGGCAGGGATAATGAAAAACTGTTTTTT. Looking up the rest from reference TRBV7-2 and TRBJ1-4 gives the full variable domain: GAGVSQSPSNKVTEKGKDVELRCDPISGHTALYWYRQSLGQGLEFLIYFQGNSAPDKSGLPSDRFSAERTGGSVSTLTIQRTQQEDSAVYLCASRRFGRDNEKLFFGSGTQLSVL.

This clonotype was found many times. The chain carries TRBV5-1 and TRBJ2-3, with 7 bases identical to TRBD2. V lost 2 bases and J lost 0; bases outside the gene matches: 12. Germline V gene sequence: CDR1 SGHRS, CDR2 YFSETQ. The CDR3 extends over 18 amino acids. DNA of the CDR3: TGCGCCAGCAGCTTACACGCACGGGACTACCCGAGCACAGATACGCAGTATTTT. Its translation is CASSLHARDYPSTDTQYF.

This clonotype was counted many times. The chain employs TRBV10-3 and TRBJ2-6; TRBD1 is a possible D gene (6 bases). Germline V CDR1 and CDR2: ENHRY, SYGVKD. V was cut by 0 bases and J by 0 bases, with 6 bases left in between. This CDR3 has 16 amino acids. The CDR3 nucleotides read TGTGCCATCAGTGAGTCGGGACACTCTGGGGCCAACGTCCTGACTTTC. It translates to CAISESGHSGANVLTF.

This clonotype was observed many times. The chain carries TRBV27 and TRBJ1-1; a possible D gene is TRBD1 (5 bases). The length of the CDR3 is 12 residues. Germline CDR1 reads MNHEY; CDR2 reads SMNVEV (reference sequence). Trimming removed 4 bases at V and 7 bases at J, with 10 bases between. This chain's CDR3 is CASSSGGSEAFF. The CDR3 nucleotides read TGTGCCAGCAGTTCGGGGGGTAGTGAAGCTTTCTTT.

This clonotype was recorded many times. The chain has TRBV11-2 and TRBJ2-3; the D is unclear. The CDR3 has 14 amino acids. V lost 1 base and J lost 6, with 11 bases in between. CDR1 is SGHAT and CDR2 is FQNNGV in the germline V gene. CDR3 amino acids: CASSLVQAYDTQYF. CDR3 nucleotide sequence: TGTGCCAGCAGCTTAGTTCAGGCGTACGATACGCAGTATTTT.

This clonotype came up many times. The chain uses TRBV10-3 and TRBJ2-5; D is perhaps TRBD2 (5 bases). Germline-derived CDR1 and CDR2 are ENHRY and SYGVKD. V shed 3 bases and J shed 11 bases, with 13 bases lying between them. The CDR3 length is 12 residues. CDR3 protein: CAISDPDAGQYF. The CDR3 nucleotides are TGTGCCATCAGTGACCCGGACGCGGGTCAGTACTTC.

This clonotype was recorded many times. One end of the junction is discordant with germline, which a read error may explain. The chain has TRBV6-6 and TRBJ1-2; D may be TRBD1 (5 bases). Germline V gene lookup returns CDR1 MNHNY and CDR2 SVGAGI (reference sequence). The CDR3 length is 11 residues. CDR3 in amino acids: CASSYSGERDF. The CDR3 coding sequence is TGTGCCAGCAGTTACTCGGGGGAAAGGGACTTC.

This clonotype was seen ten or more times. The V and J genes are TRBV5-1 and TRBJ1-2; possible D gene TRBD1, 6 bases. Germline-derived CDR1 and CDR2 are SGHRS and YFSETQ. The CDR3 runs to 15 residues. The germline V and J ends were trimmed by 1 base and 4 bases, with 14 bases remaining between them. In DNA, the CDR3 is TGCGCCAGCAGCTTGATTACGGGAGGGGGCTATGGCTACACCTTC. It encodes CASSLITGGGYGYTF.

This clonotype was picked up a small number of times. The CDR3 bases are TGTGCCAGCAGCGTGACCCTAGCGGAGCTAAATGAGCAGTTCTTC. Encoded protein: CASSVTLAELNEQFF. This chain joins TRBV7-6 and TRBJ2-1; 7 nucleotides agree with TRBD2. The V gene's germline CDR1 is SGHVS and CDR2 FNYEAQ. The CDR3 length is 15 residues. The junction had 11 bases not matched to a gene; V was cut back by 5 bases and J by 7 bases.

This clonotype occurred a few times. The chain uses TRBV24-1 and TRBJ2-3; TRBD2 matches at 8 bases. The trim removed 0 bases at V and 2 bases at J, leaving 9 bases unmatched. Germline V CDR1 and CDR2: KGHDR, SFDVKD. The CDR3 is 18 amino acids. CDR3 nucleotides: TGTGCCACCAGTGATTTGCCCTTTGGGCGGGAGGACACAGATACGCAGTATTTT. Amino acid sequence: CATSDLPFGREDTDTQYF.

The chain uses TRBV9 and TRBJ2-2; D unclear. Looked up from germline, CDR1 is SGDLS and CDR2 is YYNGEE. V was trimmed by 4 bases and J by 2 bases, leaving 12 bases between them. CDR3 length: 15 amino acids. CDR3 loop: CASSPYRGNTGELFF. CDR3 DNA sequence: TGTGCCAGCAGCCCCTATAGAGGAAACACCGGGGAGCTGTTTTTT.

This clonotype was observed many times. V usage is TRBV9 and J usage is TRBJ1-2; D might be TRBD1 (6 bases). Between the trimmed V and J ends, which lost 3 bases and 5 bases, there was a span of 11 bases. CDR1 SGDLS and CDR2 YYNGEE come from the germline V gene. This CDR3 is 13 amino acids long. The CDR3 nucleotides read TGTGCCAGCAGCGGGGACATCCTTTATGGCTACACCTTC. Its translation: CASSGDILYGYTF.

This clonotype was recorded at least ten times. V is TRBV5-1 and J is TRBJ1-1, with a weak D call TRBD1 (5 bases). CDR3 length equals 15 residues. The V end lost 3 bases, the J end lost 4 bases, and 16 bases lay between the germline ends. Per the germline V gene, CDR1 is SGHRS and CDR2 is YFSETQ. Here the CDR3 reads CASSSIAGGITEAFF. The CDR3, as DNA: TGCGCCAGCAGCTCCATTGCGGGGGGGATCACTGAAGCTTTCTTT.

This clonotype has ten or more counts. The gene calls are TRBV29-1 and TRBJ2-2; 7 bases align to TRBD2. CDR1 SQVTM and CDR2 ANQGSEA come from the germline V gene. CDR3 length: 13 amino acids. The J segment lost 6 bases and the V segment lost 3 bases, leaving 4 bases of the junction unmatched. The CDR3 region has the DNA TGCAGCGTTGAGCTAGCGGAGGCCGGGGAGCTGTTTTTT. It translates to CSVELAEAGELFF.

This rearrangement joins TRBV19 to TRBJ2-3, with D perhaps TRBD1 or TRBD2 (5 bases each). Per the germline V gene, CDR1 is LNHDA and CDR2 is SQIVND (reference sequence). The CDR3 consists of 13 residues. The V and J ends lost 3 bases and 2 bases respectively, with 6 bases between them. The CDR3 spells CASSMGPTDTQYF. CDR3 bases: TGTGCCAGTAGTATGGGACCCACAGATACGCAGTATTTT.

This clonotype occurred many times. The J gene is TRBJ2-1, the V gene TRBV27, with 14 bases that match TRBD2. Germline V gene lookup returns CDR1 MNHEY and CDR2 SMNVEV (reference sequence). There are 15 residues in the CDR3. The V and J ends lost 5 bases and 9 bases, in that order; junction bases with no gene match: 6. The CDR3 coding sequence is TGTGCCAGCAGTGCGGGACTAGCGGGAGAGGGTGAGCAGTTCTTC. It codes for CASSAGLAGEGEQFF.

In its sample, this clonotype was seen many times. This chain joins TRBV11-3 and TRBJ2-3, with TRBD1 matching 9 bases. This CDR3 spans 13 amino acids. The junction had 6 bases not matched to a gene; V was cut back by 8 bases and J by 6 bases. CDR1 is SGHNT, CDR2 YENEEA, per germline. The CDR3 DNA reads as TGTGCCAGCGGGACAGGGCCATTTGATACGCAGTATTTT. As protein: CASGTGPFDTQYF.

This chain uses TRBV6-5 with TRBJ2-2, with 7 bases lining up with TRBD2. Germline-derived CDR1 and CDR2 are MNHEY and SVGAGI. Unmatched junction bases numbered 5, after V lost 0 bases and J lost 1 base. The CDR3 is made up of 17 amino acids. Written as DNA, the CDR3 is TGTGCCAGCAGTTACTCGATTCAGCGGGGGAACACCGGGGAGCTGTTTTTT. As protein: CASSYSIQRGNTGELFF.

This clonotype was detected ten times or more. This chain connects TRBV20-1 to TRBJ2-5; tentative D call: TRBD2 (7 bases). CDR1 is DFQATT, CDR2 SNEGSKA, per germline (reference sequence). V was cut by 1 base and J by 5 bases, with 14 bases left in between. The CDR3 consists of 14 residues. CDR3 sequence: CSARVGGALETQYF. CDR3 coding DNA: TGCAGTGCTAGAGTGGGGGGGGCCTTGGAGACCCAGTACTTC.